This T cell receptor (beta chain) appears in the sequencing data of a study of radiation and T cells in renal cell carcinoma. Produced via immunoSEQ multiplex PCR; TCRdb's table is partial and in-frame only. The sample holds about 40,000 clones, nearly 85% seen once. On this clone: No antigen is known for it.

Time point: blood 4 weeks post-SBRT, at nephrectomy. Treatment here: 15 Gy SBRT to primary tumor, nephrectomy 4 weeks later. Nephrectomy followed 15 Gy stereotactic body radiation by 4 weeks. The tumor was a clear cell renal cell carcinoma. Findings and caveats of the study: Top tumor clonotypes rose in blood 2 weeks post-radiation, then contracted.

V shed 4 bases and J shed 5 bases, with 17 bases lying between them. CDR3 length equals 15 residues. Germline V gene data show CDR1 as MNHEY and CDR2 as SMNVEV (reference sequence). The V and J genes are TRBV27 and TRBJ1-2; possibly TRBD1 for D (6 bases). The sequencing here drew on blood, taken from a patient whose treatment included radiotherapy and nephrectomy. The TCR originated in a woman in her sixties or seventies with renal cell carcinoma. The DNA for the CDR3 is TGTGCCAGCAGTTCGCTCGGAGGGGGGTCGTATGGCTACACCTTC. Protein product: CASSSLGGGSYGYTF.